This T cell receptor beta chain was documented in a study of CD8 T cells in ankylosing spondylitis. The study, taken as a whole, reports: Previously reported in reactive arthritis synovial fluid and blood were some of the motif variants. In ankylosing spondylitis patients, matched synovial fluid reportedly showed significant enrichment of disease-linked clones. CD8+ cells made up the disease-linked clones, which were relatively rare in peripheral blood. What appeared characteristic of ankylosing spondylitis blood was a TCR beta motif of eight highly homologous variants.

About this clonotype: Its matching antigen is unknown.

Generation of TCR beta libraries employed quantitative 5'-RACE incorporating molecular barcodes. One entry per CDR3 protein results from TCRdb running MiXCR on the 5' RACE reads. Altogether fewer than 500,000 distinct CDR3 sequences are present, more than 25% being singletons, with the ten largest covering under 0.9%. Material: blood, either unsorted or a sorted T cell fraction (not recorded which). This sequence originates from a male donor with ankylosing spondylitis.

This CDR3 is CASSPRAGNTEAFF. Here the CDR3 DNA reads TGCGCCAGCAGCCCCAGGGCAGGGAACACTGAAGCTTTCTTT. This chain uses TRBV4-1 with TRBJ1-1; maybe TRBD1 (5 bases). The CDR3 sequence is 14 residues long. The V end was cut by 4 bases, the J end by 1 base, with 10 bases between. Germline V gives CDR1 MGHRA, CDR2 YSYEKL.